These 20 T cell receptor beta chains originate from one sample sequenced in a study of CD8 T cells in Susac syndrome. Reverse transcription of roughly 0.5 to 1 ug RNA was carried out with random hexamers. TCRdb redid the calling of the immunoSEQ multiplex PCR reads with MiXCR, one entry per CDR3 protein. This repertoire shows more than 80,000 distinct CDR3 sequences, approximately 93% found once; its top ten account for about 0.41%. The sample was CD8+ T cells from PBMCs. The receptors were gathered from a human donor with Susac syndrome.

The genes are TRBV29-1 and TRBJ1-2, with TRBD1 identical over 9 bases. Germline V CDR1 and CDR2: SQVTM, ANQGSEA. Losses at the gene ends were 7 bases for V and 8 bases for J; bases not matched to a gene: 11. The CDR3 contains 13 residues. The CDR3 reads CSAQPDRGNGYTF. CDR3 nucleotides: TGCAGCGCCCAACCGGACAGGGGTAACGGCTACACCTTC.

The chain employs TRBV11-1 and TRBJ2-5; weak D call: TRBD1 (6 bases). Germline values: CDR1 SGHAT, CDR2 FQDESV (reference sequence). Trimming took off 10 bases at V and 5 bases at J, with 11 bases between the two ends. This CDR3 region has 11 residues. The CDR3 sequence is CAITRGETQYF. CDR3 bases: TGTGCCATAACGAGGGGGGAGACCCAGTACTTC.

This chain joins TRBV9 and TRBJ1-2; a weak D match, TRBD1 (5 bases). CDR1 is SGDLS and CDR2 is YYNGEE in the germline V gene. This CDR3 region has 15 residues. The V end lost 0 bases, the J end lost 3 bases, and 12 bases lay between the germline ends. The CDR3 nucleotides are TGTGCCAGCAGCGTAGCGCAGGACACACACTATGGCTACACCTTC. It translates to CASSVAQDTHYGYTF.

This chain joins TRBV5-6 and TRBJ1-1; the D gene is possibly TRBD1 (5 bases). The CDR3 runs 15 residues. V lost 3 bases, J lost 1 base, and 13 bases lay in between. Germline loops: CDR1 SGHDT, CDR2 YYEEEE. Here the CDR3 reads CASSSRQTWNTEAFF. Written as DNA, the CDR3 is TGTGCCAGCAGCTCCAGACAGACTTGGAACACTGAAGCTTTCTTT.

The chain is built from TRBV2 and TRBJ2-1, with 8 bases identical to TRBD1. The CDR3 loop spans 16 amino acids. J was trimmed by 3 bases and V by 4 bases; bases with no gene match: 8. CDR1 and CDR2 (germline): SNHLY, FYNNEI. This CDR3 is CASSGPGGTGYNEQFF. The CDR3 nucleotides read TGTGCCAGCAGTGGACCAGGAGGGACAGGCTACAATGAGCAGTTCTTC.

The CDR3 spells CASTLGRTVANYGYTF. The CDR3 coding sequence is TGTGCCAGCACCCTAGGCCGGACAGTAGCTAACTATGGCTACACCTTC. The chain employs TRBV12-3 or TRBV12-4 and TRBJ1-2, with D perhaps matching TRBD1 (6 bases). This CDR3 region has 16 residues. V was shortened by 7 bases and J by 0 bases, with 18 bases between the two germline ends.

This chain uses TRBV9 with TRBJ2-5, with D perhaps TRBD2 (6 bases). Trimming pared 4 bases from V and 2 bases from J, leaving 18 bases between. This CDR3 comprises 16 residues. Germline V gene sequence: CDR1 SGDLS, CDR2 YYNGEE. This chain's CDR3 is CASSHGRAGPQETQYF. CDR3 DNA sequence: TGTGCCAGCAGCCATGGCCGGGCGGGGCCTCAAGAGACCCAGTACTTC.

This clonotype was seen a single time. This chain links TRBV12-5 with TRBJ2-7, with D tentatively TRBD1 or TRBD2 (7 bases each). The CDR3 extends over 17 amino acids. The V and J ends lost 1 base and 0 bases respectively, with 16 bases between them. CDR1 and CDR2 (germline): LGHNT, FRNRAP. In DNA, the CDR3 is TGTGCTAGTGGTTTGGCCCCGGGACAGCGGGACTCCTACGAGCAGTACTTC. Its protein product is CASGLAPGQRDSYEQYF.

This chain links TRBV5-4 with TRBJ2-6; possibly TRBD1 or TRBD2 for D (6 bases each). The length of the CDR3 is 17 residues. V dropped 4 bases and J dropped 2 bases, with 16 bases sitting between them. Per germline, CDR1 SGHNT and CDR2 YYREEE (reference sequence). This CDR3 is CASSVDLGGTGANVLTF. CDR3 DNA: TGTGCCAGCAGCGTGGATTTAGGGGGGACTGGGGCCAACGTCCTGACTTTC.

The J gene is TRBJ2-5, the V gene TRBV9; TRBD1 or TRBD2 may be the D gene (5 bases each). The V end was cut by 0 bases, the J end by 1 base, with 10 bases between. From germline, CDR1 is SGDLS and CDR2 YYNGEE. This CDR3 spans 15 amino acids. The CDR3 is CASSVDGAPQETQYF. The CDR3 DNA follows: TGTGCCAGCAGCGTAGACGGGGCCCCCCAAGAGACCCAGTACTTC.

The rearrangement links TRBV20-1 to TRBJ1-5, with 10 positions matching TRBD1. Germline assignment: CDR1 DFQATT and CDR2 SNEGSKA (reference sequence). The length of the CDR3 is 16 residues. Trimming cost V 3 bases and J 4 bases; bases outside gene matches: 9. The CDR3 is CSARARGTGDNQPQHF. The DNA for the CDR3 is TGCAGTGCTAGGGCCCGCGGGACAGGGGATAATCAGCCCCAGCATTTT.

V usage is TRBV12-5 and J usage is TRBJ2-1, with 7 nucleotides matching TRBD1. Germline assignment: CDR1 LGHNT and CDR2 FRNRAP. CDR3 length equals 14 residues. The V segment lost 1 base and the J segment 5 bases; nucleotides outside the gene matches: 2. The CDR3: CASGLGTGDNEQFF. The CDR3 DNA sequence: TGTGCTAGTGGTTTGGGGACAGGTGACAATGAGCAGTTCTTC.

The V gene is TRBV15, the J gene TRBJ2-7, with D possibly being TRBD2 (5 bases). Trimming stripped 8 bases from V and 4 bases from J, with 18 bases between. The CDR3 consists of 14 residues. CDR1 is LNHNV, CDR2 YYDKDF, per germline (reference sequence). CDR3 sequence (DNA): TGTGCCACCCAAGAGTCCGAGCGGCCATACGAGCAGTACTTC. Protein: CATQESERPYEQYF.

This chain uses TRBV9 with TRBJ2-3, with D perhaps matching TRBD1 (5 bases). The V end lost 7 bases, the J end lost 6 bases, and 21 bases lay between the germline ends. This CDR3 spans 15 amino acids. Germline V gene sequence: CDR1 SGDLS, CDR2 YYNGEE. This CDR3 is CASRPSWGAEDTQYF. The CDR3 DNA reads TGTGCCAGCCGCCCGTCCTGGGGCGCGGAGGATACGCAGTATTTT.

J is TRBJ2-5 and V is TRBV5-1; 12 bases are a match to TRBD2. The CDR3 runs to 15 residues. The germline V gene encodes CDR1 SGHRS and CDR2 YFSETQ. The ends lost 5 bases at V and 4 bases at J; junction bases unmatched: 6. The CDR3 DNA is TGCGCCAGCAGGGCACTAGCGGGGGGCCTAGAGACCCAGTACTTC. Its protein product is CASRALAGGLETQYF.

The chain uses TRBV7-9 and TRBJ1-5; TRBD1 matches 7 bases. Germline CDR1 reads SEHNR; CDR2 reads FQNEAQ (reference sequence). CDR3 length: 14 residues. V lost 5 bases, J lost 5 bases, and 6 bases stayed unmatched. The DNA of the CDR3 is TGTGCCAGCAGCCCAGGGACAGCTGATCAGCCCCAGCATTTT. Translating it yields CASSPGTADQPQHF.

The chain employs TRBV9 and TRBJ2-1; weak D call: TRBD2 (5 bases). Trimming left V 0 bases short and J 5 bases short, with 6 bases between. The CDR3 has 13 residues. Germline CDR1 reads SGDLS; CDR2 reads YYNGEE. This CDR3 is CASSVDGDNEQFF. In DNA form, the CDR3 reads TGTGCCAGCAGCGTAGACGGGGACAATGAGCAGTTCTTC.

A single count supports this clonotype. This chain uses TRBV3-1 with TRBJ2-1, with D perhaps given as TRBD1 or TRBD2 (5 bases each). V dropped 0 bases and J dropped 1 base, with 10 bases sitting between them. The CDR3 spans 16 residues. CDR1 LGHDT and CDR2 YNNKEL come from the germline V gene (reference sequence). The CDR3 nucleotides read TGTGCCAGCAGCCAAGACCGGGGCCAATCCTACAATGAGCAGTTCTTC. Residues: CASSQDRGQSYNEQFF.

The chain combines TRBV15 with TRBJ1-6; D is unresolved. Between the trimmed V and J ends, which lost 0 bases and 0 bases, there was a span of 9 bases. The V gene's germline CDR1 is LNHNV and CDR2 YYDKDF (reference sequence). The length of the CDR3 is 17 residues. The CDR3 here is CATSRDGDSSYNSPLHF. The CDR3 nucleotides are TGTGCCACCAGCAGAGATGGGGATAGCTCCTATAATTCACCCCTCCACTTT.

The genes are TRBV19 and TRBJ1-6; D ambiguous. The V gene lost 4 bases and the J gene lost 6 bases, with 13 bases spanning the gap. The CDR3 has 15 amino acids. CDR1 is LNHDA and CDR2 is SQIVND in the germline V gene (reference sequence). The CDR3 here is CASSNEPGSNSPLHF. DNA for the CDR3: TGTGCCAGTAGTAACGAGCCCGGATCTAATTCACCCCTCCACTTT.